This TCR beta chain was obtained from a study of T cell responses to AZD1222 COVID-19 vaccine. This clone appeared a single time. The antigen is undetermined. Study-wide results and caveats: Clonal diversity may have been underestimated in mostly white British donors.

Measured with immunoSEQ multiplex PCR; TCRdb has only the in-frame clones, and not every one. Of 40,000 to 60,000 clones listed, 70% to 90% were seen once; the top ten hold about 1.1%. Between the trimmed V and J ends, which lost 0 bases and 3 bases, there was a span of 20 bases. Germline V gene lookup returns CDR1 LGHDT and CDR2 YNNKEL (reference sequence). The length of the CDR3 is 18 residues. The chain carries TRBV3-1 (or the pseudogene TRBV3-2) and TRBJ1-2, with D possibly matching TRBD1 (5 bases). The receptor was derived from an adult who received the AZD1222 COVID-19 vaccine. Sequences were derived from peripheral blood, sampled 28 days after the second AZD1222 dose. The CDR3 is CASSQDYYGAYPHYGYTF. CDR3 DNA sequence: TGTGCCAGCAGCCAAGATTACTACGGGGCCTACCCCCACTATGGCTACACCTTC.